The TCR beta chain under discussion was sequenced for a study of blood T cell repertoires in COVID-19. This clone showed up just a few times. CDR1 MNHEY and CDR2 SMNVEV come from the germline V gene (reference sequence). V was pared by 6 bases and J by 0 bases, with 20 bases between. CDR3 length: 17 amino acids. Methods used by the authors: Cell counts per sample came from amplifying reference gene primers. The method was immunoSEQ multiplex PCR; TCRdb's version includes in-frame clones alone and lacks a portion of them. Clonal size and the V and J genes are those of that table, whereas D and trimming came from the DNA. The repertoire holds about 150,000 clones, approximately 92% seen once, with roughly 13% in the top ten.

The chain recombines TRBV27 with TRBJ1-1, with D possibly TRBD1 on 5 matching bases. The sample consisted of peripheral blood. This receptor was obtained from a man aged 18 to 35 with COVID-19, enrolled during active disease. The CDR3 DNA reads as TGTGCCAGCAGCAACAGGTCCCCCTCCGCGGTGAACACTGAAGCTTTCTTT. Its protein product is CASSNRSPSAVNTEAFF.